This T cell receptor (beta chain) appears in the sequencing data of a study of blood T cell repertoires in COVID-19. Across the whole study: Both acute and convalescent COVID-19 samples were obtained from the United States, Italy and Spain. In each case, the material was cDNA or gDNA derived from T cells, B-cell-depleted T cells, or PBMCs.

Germline-derived CDR1 and CDR2 are GTSNPN and SVGIG (reference sequence). CDR3 length equals 16 residues. V lost 1 base, J lost 2 bases, and 7 bases stayed unmatched. Only in-frame clones appear in the TCRdb table, and some are missing; sequencing was by immunoSEQ multiplex PCR. The profile covers over 85,000 clones, with around 88% appearing a single time and less than 9% taken by the ten largest. The TCR was taken from a man aged 60 to 75 with acute or convalescent COVID-19. Sequencing was performed on peripheral blood. The chain couples TRBV30 to TRBJ2-1, with 8 bases fitting TRBD2. CDR3 nucleotides: TGTGCCTGGAGTGGAGGGATTAGCGGGGCCTACAATGAGCAGTTCTTC. Protein sequence: CAWSGGISGAYNEQFF.